Described below is a single TCR beta chain sequence and its context. The antigen remains undetermined. In making TCR beta libraries, quantitative 5'-RACE with molecular barcodes was used. Via MiXCR, TCRdb re-called the 5' RACE reads, giving one row per CDR3 protein. Of roughly 68,000 distinct CDR3 sequences listed, 6.2% are singletons. These data originate in a study of CD8 T cells in ankylosing spondylitis. Overall study results and limits: Reports of some motif variants in reactive arthritis synovial fluid and blood predate this one. Ankylosing spondylitis blood appeared to be characterized by a TCR beta motif of 8 or 9 highly homologous variants.

CDR1 and CDR2 (germline): DFQATT, SNEGSKA (reference sequence). Trimming stripped 6 bases from V and 2 bases from J, with 17 bases between. The CDR3 is 15 residues long. This receptor was obtained from a male donor with ankylosing spondylitis. This chain joins TRBV20-1 and TRBJ2-1; D is uncertain. Sequencing was performed on synovial fluid, either unsorted or a sorted T cell fraction (not recorded which). The chain's CDR3 is CSAPSATQTYNEQFF. The CDR3 DNA reads TGCAGTGCGCCGTCAGCGACACAAACCTACAATGAGCAGTTCTTC.